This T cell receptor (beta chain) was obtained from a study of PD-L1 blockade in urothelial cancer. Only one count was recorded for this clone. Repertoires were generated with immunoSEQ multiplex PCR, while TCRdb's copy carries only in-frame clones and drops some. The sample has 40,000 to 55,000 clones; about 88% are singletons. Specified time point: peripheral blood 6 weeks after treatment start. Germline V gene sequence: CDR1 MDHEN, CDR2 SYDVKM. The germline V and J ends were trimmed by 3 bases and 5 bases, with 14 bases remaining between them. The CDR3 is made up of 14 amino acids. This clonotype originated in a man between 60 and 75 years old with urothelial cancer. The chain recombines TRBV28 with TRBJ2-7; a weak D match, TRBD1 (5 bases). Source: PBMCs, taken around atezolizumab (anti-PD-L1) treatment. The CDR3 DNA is TGTGCCAGCAGTTTTATTGGCAGGGTTAACGAGCAGTACTTC. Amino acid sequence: CASSFIGRVNEQYF.